Sequencing of this TCR beta chain was carried out in a study of CD8 T cell repertoires and HIV-1 epitope variants. Per the germline V gene, CDR1 is MNHNY and CDR2 is SVGAGI (reference sequence). The germline V and J ends were trimmed by 2 bases and 4 bases, with 15 bases remaining between them. The CDR3 is made up of 15 amino acids. This clone was seen a single time. Its specificity is unknown. Produced via immunoSEQ multiplex PCR; TCRdb's table is partial and in-frame only. The sample lists some 5,600 clones, around 71% occurring once. The receptor was isolated from a male donor with HIV. The chain is built from TRBV6-6 and TRBJ2-7; a possible D gene is TRBD2 (6 bases). The material sequenced was cultured CD8+ T cells derived from PBMCs. CDR3 nucleotides: TGTGCCAGCAGTTACACGGGACTCGAGGGTTACGAGCAGTACTTC. Residues: CASSYTGLEGYEQYF.